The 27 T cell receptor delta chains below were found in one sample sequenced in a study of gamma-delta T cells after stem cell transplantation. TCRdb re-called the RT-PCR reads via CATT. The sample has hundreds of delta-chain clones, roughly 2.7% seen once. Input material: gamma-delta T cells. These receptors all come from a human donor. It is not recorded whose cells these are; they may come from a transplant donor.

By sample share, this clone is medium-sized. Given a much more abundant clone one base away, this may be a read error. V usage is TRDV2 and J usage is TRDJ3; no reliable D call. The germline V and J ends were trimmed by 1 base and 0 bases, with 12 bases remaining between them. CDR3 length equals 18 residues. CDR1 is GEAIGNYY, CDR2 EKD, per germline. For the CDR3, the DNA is TGTGCCTGTGACACGACCACCACTGCCTCCTGGGACACCCGACAGATGTTTTTC. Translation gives CACDTTTTASWDTRQMFF.

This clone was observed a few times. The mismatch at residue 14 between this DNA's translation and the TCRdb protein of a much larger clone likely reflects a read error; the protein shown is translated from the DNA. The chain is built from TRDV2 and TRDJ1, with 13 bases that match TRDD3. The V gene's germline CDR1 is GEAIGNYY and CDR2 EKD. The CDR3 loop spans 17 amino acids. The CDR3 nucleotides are TGTGCCTGTGACACGCTACTGGGGGATACGCGTTCCGATAACCTCATCTTT. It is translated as CACDTLLGDTRSDNLIF.

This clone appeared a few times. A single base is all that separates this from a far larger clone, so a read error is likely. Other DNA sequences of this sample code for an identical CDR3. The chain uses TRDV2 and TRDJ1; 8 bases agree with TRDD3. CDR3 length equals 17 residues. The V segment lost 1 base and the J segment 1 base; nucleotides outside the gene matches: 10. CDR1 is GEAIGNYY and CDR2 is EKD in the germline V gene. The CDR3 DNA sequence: TGTGCCTGTGACACTTTGGGGGATTCCTTGATCACCGATAAACTCATCTTT. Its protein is CACDTLGDSLITDKLIF.

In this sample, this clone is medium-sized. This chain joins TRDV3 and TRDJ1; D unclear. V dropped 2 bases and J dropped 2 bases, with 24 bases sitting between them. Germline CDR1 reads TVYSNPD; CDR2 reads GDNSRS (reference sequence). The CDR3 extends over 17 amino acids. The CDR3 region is CAFFSSRVRRGTDKLIF. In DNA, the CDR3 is TGTGCCTTTTTCTCGTCGCGGGTGAGACGAGGAACCGATAAACTCATCTTT.

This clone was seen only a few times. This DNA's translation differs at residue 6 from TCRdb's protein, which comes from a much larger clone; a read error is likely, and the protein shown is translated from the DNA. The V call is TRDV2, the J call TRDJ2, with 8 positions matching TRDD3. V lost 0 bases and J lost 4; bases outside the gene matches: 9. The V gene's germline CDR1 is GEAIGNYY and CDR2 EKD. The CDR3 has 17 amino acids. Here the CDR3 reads CACDTMRTGGETAQLFF. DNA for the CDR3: TGTGCCTGTGACACCATGAGGACTGGGGGTGAGACAGCACAACTCTTCTTT.

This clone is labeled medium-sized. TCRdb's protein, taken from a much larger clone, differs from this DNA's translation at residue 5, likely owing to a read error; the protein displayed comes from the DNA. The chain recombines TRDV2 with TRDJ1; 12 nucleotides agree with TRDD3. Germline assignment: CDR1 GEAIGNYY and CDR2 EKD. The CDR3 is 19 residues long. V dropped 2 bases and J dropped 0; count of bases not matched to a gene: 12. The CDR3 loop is CACDSPLGDTRKHTDKLIF. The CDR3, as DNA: TGTGCCTGTGACAGCCCCCTGGGGGATACGCGAAAACACACCGATAAACTCATCTTT.

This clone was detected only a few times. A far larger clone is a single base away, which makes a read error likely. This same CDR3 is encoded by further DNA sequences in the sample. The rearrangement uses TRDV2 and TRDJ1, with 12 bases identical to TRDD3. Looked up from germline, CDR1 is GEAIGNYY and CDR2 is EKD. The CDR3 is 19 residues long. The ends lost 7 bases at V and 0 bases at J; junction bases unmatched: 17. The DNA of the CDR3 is TGTGCCTGCGACGGCCCCCTGGGGGATACGCGAAAACACACCGATAAACTCATCTTT. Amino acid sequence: CACDGPLGDTRKHTDKLIF.

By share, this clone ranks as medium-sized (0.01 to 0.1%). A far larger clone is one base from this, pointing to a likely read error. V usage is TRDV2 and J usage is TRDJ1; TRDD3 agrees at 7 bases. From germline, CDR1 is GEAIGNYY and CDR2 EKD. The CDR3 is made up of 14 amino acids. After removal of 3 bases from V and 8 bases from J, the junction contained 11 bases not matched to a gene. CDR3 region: CACDLIRGIEKLIF. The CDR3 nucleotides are TGTGCCTGTGACCTGATACGGGGGATTGAAAAACTCATCTTT.

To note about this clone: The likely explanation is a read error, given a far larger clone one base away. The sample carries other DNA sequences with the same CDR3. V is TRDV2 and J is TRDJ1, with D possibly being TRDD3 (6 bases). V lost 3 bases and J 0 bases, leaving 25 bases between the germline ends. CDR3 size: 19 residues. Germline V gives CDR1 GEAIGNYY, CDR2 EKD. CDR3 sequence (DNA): TGTGCCTGTGACGGCCCCCTGGGAGATACGCGAAAACACACCGATAAACTCATCTTT. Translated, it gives CACDGPLGDTRKHTDKLIF.

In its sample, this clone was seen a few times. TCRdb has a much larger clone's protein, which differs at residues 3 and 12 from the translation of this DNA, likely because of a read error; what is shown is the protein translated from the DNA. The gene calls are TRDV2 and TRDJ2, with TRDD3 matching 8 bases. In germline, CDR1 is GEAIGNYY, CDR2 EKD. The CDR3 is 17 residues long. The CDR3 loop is CAYDTVRTGGEIAQLFF. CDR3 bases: TGTGCCTATGACACCGTGAGGACTGGGGGTGAGATAGCACAACTCTTCTTT.

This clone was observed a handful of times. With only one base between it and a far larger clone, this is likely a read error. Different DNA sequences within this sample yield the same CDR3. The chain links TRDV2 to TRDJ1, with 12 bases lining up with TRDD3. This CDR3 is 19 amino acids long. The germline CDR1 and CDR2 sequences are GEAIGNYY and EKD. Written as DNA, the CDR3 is TGTGCCTGTGACGGCCCCCTGGGGGATACGCGAAAACACACCGACAAACTCATCTTT. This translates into CACDGPLGDTRKHTDKLIF.

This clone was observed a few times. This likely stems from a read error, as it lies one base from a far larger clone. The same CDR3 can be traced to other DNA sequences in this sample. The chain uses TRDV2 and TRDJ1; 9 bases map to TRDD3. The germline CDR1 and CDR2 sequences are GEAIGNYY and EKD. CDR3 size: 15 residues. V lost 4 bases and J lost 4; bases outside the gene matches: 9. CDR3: CACERLGDRDDKLIF. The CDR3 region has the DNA TGTGCCTGTGAGAGGTTGGGGGATAGGGACGATAAACTCATCTTT.

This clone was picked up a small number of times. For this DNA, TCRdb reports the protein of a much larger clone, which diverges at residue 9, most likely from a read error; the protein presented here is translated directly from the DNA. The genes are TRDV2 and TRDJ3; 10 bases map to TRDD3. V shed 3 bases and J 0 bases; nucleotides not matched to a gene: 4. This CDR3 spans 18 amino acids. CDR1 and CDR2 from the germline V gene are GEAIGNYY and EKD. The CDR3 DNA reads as TGTGCCTGTGACCCTACTGGGGGATTCTCCTGGGACACCCGACAGATGTTTTTC. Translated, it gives CACDPTGGFSWDTRQMFF.

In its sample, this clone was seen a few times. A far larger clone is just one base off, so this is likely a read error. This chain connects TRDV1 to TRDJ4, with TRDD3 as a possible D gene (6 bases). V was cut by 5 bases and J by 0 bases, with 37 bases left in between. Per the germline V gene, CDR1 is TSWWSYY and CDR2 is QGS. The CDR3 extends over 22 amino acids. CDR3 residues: CALGWLGKASRTGRGGTRPLIF. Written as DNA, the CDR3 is TGTGCTCTTGGGTGGCTCGGGAAGGCGTCTCGTACTGGGAGGGGGGGAACCAGACCCCTGATCTTT.

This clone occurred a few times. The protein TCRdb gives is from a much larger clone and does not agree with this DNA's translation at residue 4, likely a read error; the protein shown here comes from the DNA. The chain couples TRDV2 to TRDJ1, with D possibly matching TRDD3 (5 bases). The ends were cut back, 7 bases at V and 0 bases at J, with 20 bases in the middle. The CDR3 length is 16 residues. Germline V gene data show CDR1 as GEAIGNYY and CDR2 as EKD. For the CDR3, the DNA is TGTGCCTGCGGGCCCCTGGTGGGGACCCACACCGATAAACTCATCTTT. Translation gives CACGPLVGTHTDKLIF.

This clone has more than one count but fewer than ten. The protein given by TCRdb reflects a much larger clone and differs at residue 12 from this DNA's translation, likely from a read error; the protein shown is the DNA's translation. Here the CDR3 DNA reads TGTGCCTGTGACACCGTGAGGACTGGGGGTGAGATAGCACAACTCTTCTTT. Protein product: CACDTVRTGGEIAQLFF. The chain recombines TRDV2 with TRDJ2; TRDD3 matches at 8 bases. CDR3 length: 17 residues. V dropped 0 bases and J dropped 7; count of bases not matched to a gene: 12. Germline-derived CDR1 and CDR2 are GEAIGNYY and EKD.

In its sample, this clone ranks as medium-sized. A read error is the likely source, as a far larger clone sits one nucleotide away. CDR3 nucleotides: TGTGCCTGTGGCACTCTGGGGGATTCCTTGATCACCGATAAACTCATCTTT. This gives the protein CACGTLGDSLITDKLIF. The chain recombines TRDV2 with TRDJ1; 9 bases match TRDD3. The CDR3 is 17 amino acids. The germline CDR1 and CDR2 sequences are GEAIGNYY and EKD. With 5 bases clipped from V and 1 base from J, the junction kept 13 bases outside the gene matches.

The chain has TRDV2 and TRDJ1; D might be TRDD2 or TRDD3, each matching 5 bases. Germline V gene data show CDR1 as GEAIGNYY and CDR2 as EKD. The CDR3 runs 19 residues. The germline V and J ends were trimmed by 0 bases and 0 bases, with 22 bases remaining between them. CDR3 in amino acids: CACDTISYGRGQYTDKLIF. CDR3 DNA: TGTGCCTGTGACACCATCTCCTATGGAAGGGGACAGTACACCGATAAACTCATCTTT.

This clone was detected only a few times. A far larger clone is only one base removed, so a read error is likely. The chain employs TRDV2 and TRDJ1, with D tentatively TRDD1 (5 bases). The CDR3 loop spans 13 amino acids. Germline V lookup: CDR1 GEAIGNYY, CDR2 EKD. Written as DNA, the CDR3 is TGTGCCTGTGACACAATAGGGGCCGATAAACCCATCTTT. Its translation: CACDTIGADKPIF.

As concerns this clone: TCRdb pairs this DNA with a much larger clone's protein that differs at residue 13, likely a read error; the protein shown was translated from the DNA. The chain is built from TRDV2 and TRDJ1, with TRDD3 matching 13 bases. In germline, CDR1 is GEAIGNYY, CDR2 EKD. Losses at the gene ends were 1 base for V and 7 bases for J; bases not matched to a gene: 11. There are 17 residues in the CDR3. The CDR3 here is CACDTLLGDTRSVKLIF. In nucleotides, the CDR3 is TGTGCCTGTGACACGCTACTGGGGGATACGCGTTCCGTTAAACTCATCTTT.

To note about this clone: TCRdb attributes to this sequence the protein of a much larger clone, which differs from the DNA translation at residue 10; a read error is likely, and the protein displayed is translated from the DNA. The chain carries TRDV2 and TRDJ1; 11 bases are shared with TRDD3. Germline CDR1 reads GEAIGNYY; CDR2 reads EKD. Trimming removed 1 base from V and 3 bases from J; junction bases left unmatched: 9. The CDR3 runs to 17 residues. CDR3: CACDTLLGDMRSDKLIF. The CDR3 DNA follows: TGTGCCTGTGACACGCTACTGGGGGATATGCGTTCCGATAAACTCATCTTT.

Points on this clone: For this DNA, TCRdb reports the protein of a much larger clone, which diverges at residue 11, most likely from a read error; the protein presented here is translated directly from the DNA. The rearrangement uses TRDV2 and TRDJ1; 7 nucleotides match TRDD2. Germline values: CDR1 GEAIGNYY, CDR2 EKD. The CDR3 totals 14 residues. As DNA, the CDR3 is TGTGCCTGTGAATCGTTTCCTACGGCCGATAGACTCATCTTT. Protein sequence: CACESFPTADRLIF.

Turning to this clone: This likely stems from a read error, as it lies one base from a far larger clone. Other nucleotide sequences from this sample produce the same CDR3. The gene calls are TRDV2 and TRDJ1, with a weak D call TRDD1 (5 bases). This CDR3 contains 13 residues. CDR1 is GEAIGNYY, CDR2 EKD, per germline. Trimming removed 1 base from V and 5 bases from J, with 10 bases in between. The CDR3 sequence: CACDTIGADKLIF. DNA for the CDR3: TGTGCCTGTGACACAATAGGGGCAGATAAACTCATCTTT.

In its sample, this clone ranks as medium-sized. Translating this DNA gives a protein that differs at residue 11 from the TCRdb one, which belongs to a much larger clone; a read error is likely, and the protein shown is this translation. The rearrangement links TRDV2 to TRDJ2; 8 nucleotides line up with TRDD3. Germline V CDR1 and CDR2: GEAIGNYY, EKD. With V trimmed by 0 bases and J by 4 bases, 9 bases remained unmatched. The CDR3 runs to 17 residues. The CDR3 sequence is CACDTVRTGGGTAQLFF. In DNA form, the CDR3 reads TGTGCCTGTGACACCGTGAGGACTGGGGGTGGGACAGCACAACTCTTCTTT.

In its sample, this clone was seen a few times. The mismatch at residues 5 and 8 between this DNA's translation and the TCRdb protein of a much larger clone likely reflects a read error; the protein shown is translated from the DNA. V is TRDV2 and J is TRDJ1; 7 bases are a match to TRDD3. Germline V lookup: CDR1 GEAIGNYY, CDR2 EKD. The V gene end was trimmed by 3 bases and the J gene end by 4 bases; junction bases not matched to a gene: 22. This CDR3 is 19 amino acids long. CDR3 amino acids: CACDAGAPGYSIQLDKLIF. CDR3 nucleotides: TGTGCCTGTGACGCCGGAGCCCCGGGATACTCTATTCAACTCGATAAACTCATCTTT.

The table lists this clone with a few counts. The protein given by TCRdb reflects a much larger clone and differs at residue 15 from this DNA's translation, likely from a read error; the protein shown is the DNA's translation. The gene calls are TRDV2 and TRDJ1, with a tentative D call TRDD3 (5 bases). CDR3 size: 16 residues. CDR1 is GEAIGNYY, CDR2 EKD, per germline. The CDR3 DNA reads TGTGCCTGCGAGCCCCTGGTGGGGACCCACACCGATAAACTCACCTTT. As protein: CACEPLVGTHTDKLTF.

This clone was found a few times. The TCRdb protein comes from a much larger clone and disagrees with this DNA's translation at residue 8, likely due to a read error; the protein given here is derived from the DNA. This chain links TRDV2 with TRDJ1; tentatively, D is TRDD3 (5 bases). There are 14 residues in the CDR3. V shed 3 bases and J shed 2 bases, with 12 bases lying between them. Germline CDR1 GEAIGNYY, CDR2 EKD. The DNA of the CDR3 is TGTGCCTGTGACCGGATAGGAGAGACCGATAAACTCATCTTT. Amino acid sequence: CACDRIGETDKLIF.